A single T cell receptor (beta chain) is shown here with its context. Its antigen remains unidentified. No base qualities exist here, and no much larger clone lies one base off it. This sample is drawn from a study of cytomegalovirus exposure and HLA in healthy donors (dated by TCRdb to about 2017). Notes on the research overall: In an earlier analysis of roughly 500 of the donors, around 300 Gb of sequence data and roughly 100 million unique TCR beta sequences from 180 million or so T cells were reported. An early release that covered 640 HLA-typed donors contained about 300 gigabases of sequencing data and 70 million to 100 million unique TCR sequences. Of the roughly 400 genotyped donors, approximately 81% were placed in the genetic ancestry cluster associated with self-reported Caucasian donors. The study aimed to test whether signatures of past pathogen exposure could be identified by cataloging public T cell receptors. The T cell repertoires of about 700 subjects were profiled by immunosequencing and related to cytomegalovirus serostatus. In addition to the first cohort of roughly 700 subjects, a separate validation cohort of 120 different subjects was used. To predict cytomegalovirus infection status, the study combined high-throughput TCR immunosequencing, statistical association of individual TCRs with disease status, and machine learning. To study patterns of TCR occurrence, a later analysis re-analyzed previously published TCR beta repertoires from more than 550 donors and added high-resolution HLA genotyping. In the later analysis, no new phenotypic data were used to find candidate immune exposures; instead, reliance was placed on TCR beta sequences and their occurrence across donors. An earlier analysis of around 580 of the donors used high-throughput TCR beta sequencing to judge whether each TCR beta V gene segment behaved as functional or pseudogenic. Alongside the repertoire data, information on donor age, sex, ethnicity and CMV serostatus was compiled. A later genetic analysis took genome-wide SNP genotypes for about 55% of the 666 donors and used that subset as a discovery cohort. All discovery cohort repertoires had been generated on a single sequencing platform. HLA typing included class I and class II loci at four-digit resolution. The number of donors typed differed by locus, with roughly 620-640 for A, B, C, DRB1 and DQB1, around 500 for DQA1, 600 to 610 for DPA1, and approximately 470 for DPB1. Five DR-DQ haplotypes were treated as single units for association and clustering because of strong linkage in the cohort. On average, 235,054 unique TCR beta nucleotide sequences were sequenced per donor among fewer than 500 genotyped donors of the cohort, with 15% to 20% of those sequences being non-productive.

The V end loses 2 bases and the J end loses 4 bases, and a stretch of 23 bases separates them. Based on the germline V gene (reference sequence), the CDR1 and CDR2 sequences are PRHDT and FYEKMQ. The CDR3 runs 18 residues from the cysteine to the phenylalanine. The read is trimmed to its CDR3 DNA, 54 bases read in frame from base 1. Library construction relied on the immunoSEQ multiplex PCR assay. A mixture of 60 forward primers for TCR Vbeta segments and 13 reverse primers for TCR Jbeta segments was used in the multiplex PCR. The CDR3 region of rearranged TCR beta genes was amplified from genomic DNA with a multiplex PCR assay. The amplified TCR beta libraries were sequenced on the Illumina HiSeq System as 87-base-pair reads. The study's processing was this. A later analysis tallied approximately 87 million unique TCR beta chains across the 660 or so repertoires, and 10 million to 11 million of those chains were shared by two or more donors. A nearest-neighbor algorithm error-corrected the raw reads and collapsed the reads into unique sequences, merging closely related sequences to remove PCR and sequencing errors. V, D and J gene segments were assigned by aligning CDR3 sequences to IMGT reference sequences. Each retained sequence needed at least a six-nucleotide match to both a V gene segment and a J gene segment. Rearrangements were classified as productive when the CDR3 lacked stop codons and remained in frame with V and J, and all other rearrangements were classified as non-productive. Following IMGT convention, CDR3 was defined as the stretch from the second conserved V-encoded cysteine up to the conserved J-encoded phenylalanine. The earlier analysis of approximately 590 of the donors excluded any sequence lacking an unambiguous match to a single V gene segment. In an earlier analysis of 450 to 750 of the donors, a V segment was called functional when productive rearrangements were above 56.7%, and segregating when the standard deviation between donors exceeded 5%. To diagnose cytomegalovirus status from the catalog of TCR beta chain sequences, a statistical classification framework was built. In a later analysis, V and J genes were assigned by comparing TCR nucleotide sequences against IMGT/GENE-DB human TR gene sequences. In a later analysis, CDR3 sequences and most-parsimonious VDJ recombination scenarios were assigned using the TCRdist pipeline. In a later analysis, every TCR beta chain was defined by the combination of its CDR3 amino acid sequence and its V-gene family, and reads without a unique V-gene family were dropped. In a later analysis, 450 to 600 highly shared, low-generation-probability nucleotide sequences were removed to address suspected cross-contamination and a sequencing artifact. In a later analysis, a clonal expansion index was calculated for each public chain from normalized within-repertoire ranks of inferred template counts. Generation probabilities in a later analysis came from a VDJ recombination model fitted to out-of-frame rearrangements, and those results were checked against IGoR. In a later analysis, hypergeometric tests were used to score TCR-TCR, TCR-HLA and TCR-CMV co-occurrence, with a repertoire-size bias correction applied to TCR pairs. To estimate false discovery rates, a later analysis permuted the HLA or CMV assignments 20 times. In a later analysis, co-occurring TCRs were grouped using DBSCAN, and TCRdist sequence similarity was added for clustering within HLA-allele-positive subsets. Repertoires with fewer than 30,000 or more than 120,000 public chains were left out of co-occurrence clustering, as were five repertoires with anomalous nucleotide sharing. TCRdb provides this immuneACCESS table in a form limited to in-frame rearrangements. Some clones are lacking; in checked studies, under half of them reflect an unresolved V gene, and why the rest are absent is not known. V, J and clone size are those of that table, while D and trimming were read from the DNA. This sample is represented by 110,000 or so clones; 76% of them were singletons. In total, the top ten clones hold approximately 8% of the sample.

The cohort comprised some 680 healthy bone marrow donors. All cohort members were sampled while nominally healthy, although unrecorded immune exposures were likely present. The donor was CMV seropositive and was included in the group of 300 or so seropositive cohort members. Every donor gave a peripheral blood sample, and the peripheral blood mononuclear cells from that sample were used for TCR beta sequencing. Genomic DNA extraction from the blood cell samples was performed with the Qiagen DNeasy Blood Extraction Kit. General study outcomes and caveats: The sequencing pipeline was judged likely to have produced a cluster of highly shared sequence variants as a technical artifact. Presence/absence analyses assumed roughly uniform sequencing depth across donors, an assumption that may not hold. Compared with equally common non-associated chains, HLA-associated TCR beta chains in a later analysis were more clonally expanded and had lower generation probabilities. The classifier was reported to diagnose cytomegalovirus status with high specificity and sensitivity in both the original cohort and the validation cohort. Because counts were too low, around 18 rarely observed V segments, including chromosome 9 orphons, were left out of the earlier analysis of 587 of the donors. Some IMGT-functional V segments, including TRBV6-2 and TRBV6-3, could not be told apart with the 87-base-pair reads, so those segments were excluded. This cohort had only TCR beta chains sequenced, and the lack of alpha or paired-chain data limited which features could be detected. Across donors, most TCR sequences were observed very rarely, whereas some public TCRs were present in many individuals. Correlated functional status among segregating V segments might be attributable to linkage disequilibrium, but an unknown experimental factor could not be ruled out. A further reported finding was that TCR beta sequences accurately predicted the HLA-A and HLA-B alleles for most subjects in the first cohort. In vitro tests confirmed that a few of the cytomegalovirus-associated TCR beta chains recognize cytomegalovirus antigens. In a later genetic analysis, a missense DCLRE1C variant was associated with V-gene and J-gene trimming of TCR beta chains, and the association was replicated in an independent cohort. Broadly in line with IMGT annotations, most TCR beta V segments showed up in productive rearrangements about 87% or about 30% of the time in an earlier analysis of 450 to 750 of the donors. In the study, about 150 TCR beta chains were listed as associated with cytomegalovirus. According to a later analysis, parvovirus B19, influenza, CMV and Epstein-Barr virus appeared linked to several top co-occurrence clusters. The only immune exposure information available for the cohort was CMV serostatus. Because HLA typing was missing for some donors at each locus, association tests included only the typed subset. Most CMV-associated TCR beta chains appeared to be HLA-restricted in a later analysis, and the HLA associations seemed to be driven largely by CMV exposure. According to a later genetic analysis, donors in an Asian-associated ancestry cluster had fewer N-insertions in productive TCRs than the approximately 670-donor mean. According to the authors, the approach could potentially be generalized to other disease states and immunological phenotypes. In a later analysis, some 17,000 TCR beta sequences were associated with specific HLA alleles at a false discovery rate of 0.05. In a later analysis, the rate of TCR association differed among HLA loci, with DRB1 alleles having the most associated TCRs and HLA-C alleles having the fewest. When HLA alleles, especially DR and DQ, strongly co-occurred, attributing TCR associations to individual alleles was difficult.

The sequence came from a man between 35 and 55 years old in good health and CMV-seropositive. Sequenced material: PBMCs. The chain joins TRBV13 to TRBJ2-5, with no D gene named confidently. The DNA sequence is given as TGTGCCAGCAGCTTAAGGCCCCTCAACTATGGTACTTCAGAGACCCAGTACTTC. The resulting protein is CASSLRPLNYGTSETQYF.